These 8 T cell receptor beta chains originate from one sample sequenced in a study of identical twins. TCRdb itself ran the 5' RACE reads through MiXCR, one entry per CDR3 protein. The table records about 690,000 distinct CDR3 sequences, roughly 6% of them present only once. Sequenced sample: naive T cells sorted from blood. The receptors were gathered from a man younger than 35 in good health.

This clonotype was observed at least ten times. The V gene is TRBV14, the J gene TRBJ1-3; no firm D call. The CDR3 extends over 16 amino acids. Trimming pared 0 bases from V and 0 bases from J, leaving 9 bases between. Looked up from germline, CDR1 is SGHDN and CDR2 is FVKESK. In DNA, the CDR3 is TGTGCCAGCAGCCAAGATTCATCTTACTCTGGAAACACCATATATTTT. This gives the protein CASSQDSSYSGNTIYF.

This clonotype was seen only a few times. This CDR3 reads CASSYYPGDRVTGELFF. Written as DNA, the CDR3 is TGTGCCAGCAGTTACTATCCTGGGGACAGGGTGACCGGGGAGCTGTTTTTT. The chain recombines TRBV6-5 with TRBJ2-2, with 9 bases that match TRBD1. V lost 1 base, J lost 5 bases, and 8 bases stayed unmatched. Germline CDR1 is MNHEY and CDR2 is SVGAGI. This CDR3 comprises 17 residues.

This clonotype was seen repeatedly, ten times or more. The chain couples TRBV6-1 to TRBJ2-3, with 13 nucleotides matching TRBD2. The CDR3 consists of 15 residues. The junction had 5 bases not matched to a gene; V was cut back by 8 bases and J by 3 bases. Germline assignment: CDR1 MNHNS and CDR2 SASEGT. CDR3: CASGRTSGRTDTQYF. CDR3 coding DNA: TGTGCCAGCGGACGGACTAGCGGGAGAACAGATACGCAGTATTTT.

This clonotype was picked up many times. The V and J genes are TRBV4-1 and TRBJ2-1, with D tentatively TRBD1 or TRBD2 (5 bases each). V lost 1 base and J 7 bases, leaving 11 bases between the germline ends. Germline V gene data show CDR1 as MGHRA and CDR2 as YSYEKL. This CDR3 has 14 residues. The CDR3 reads CASSQALGENEQFF. The CDR3 coding sequence is TGCGCCAGCAGCCAAGCATTAGGGGAGAATGAGCAGTTCTTC.

The table lists this clonotype with a few counts. V gene TRBV19 combines with J gene TRBJ2-7, with D perhaps matching TRBD1 (5 bases). The CDR3 length is 14 residues. Between the trimmed V and J ends, which lost 9 bases and 5 bases, there was a span of 20 bases. Per the germline V gene, CDR1 is LNHDA and CDR2 is SQIVND (reference sequence). The CDR3 protein is CARVLPLWGHEQYF. For the CDR3, the DNA is TGTGCCAGAGTCCTCCCTCTTTGGGGCCACGAGCAGTACTTC.

A remark on this clonotype: One end of the junction varies from germline; a read error may be responsible. This chain joins TRBV6-1 and TRBJ2-1; either TRBD1 or TRBD2 may supply D (7 bases each). Germline V CDR1 and CDR2: MNHNS, SASEGT. The CDR3 loop spans 15 amino acids. The CDR3 DNA reads as TGTGCCAGCAGACAAGGGGGAGGGGGCTACAATGGGCAGTTCTTC. This sequence encodes CASRQGGGGYNGQFF.

At least ten counts were recorded for this clonotype. V gene TRBV20-1 combines with J gene TRBJ2-2; no clear D gene. The CDR3 has 12 residues. From germline, CDR1 is DFQATT and CDR2 SNEGSKA (reference sequence). V lost 3 bases to trimming and J lost 8 bases, with 10 bases between them. CDR3 region: CSASPLGGELFF. The CDR3 DNA is TGCAGTGCTAGCCCCTTGGGGGGGGAGCTGTTTTTT.

This chain connects TRBV20-1 to TRBJ2-3, with TRBD1 matching 9 bases. Germline V gives CDR1 DFQATT, CDR2 SNEGSKA (reference sequence). The CDR3 sequence is 15 residues long. Unmatched junction bases numbered 7, after V lost 6 bases and J lost 0 bases. The CDR3 spells CSALTDRGSTDTQYF. In DNA, the CDR3 is TGCAGTGCCCTAACGGACAGGGGAAGCACAGATACGCAGTATTTT.